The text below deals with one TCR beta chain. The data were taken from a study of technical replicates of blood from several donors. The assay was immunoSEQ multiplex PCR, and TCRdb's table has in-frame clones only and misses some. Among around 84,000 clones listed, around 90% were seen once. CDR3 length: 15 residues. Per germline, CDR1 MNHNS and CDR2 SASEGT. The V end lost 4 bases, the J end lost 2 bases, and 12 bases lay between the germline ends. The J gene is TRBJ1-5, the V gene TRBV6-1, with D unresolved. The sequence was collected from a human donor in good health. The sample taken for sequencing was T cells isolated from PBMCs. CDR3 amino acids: CASSVAGNGNQPQHF. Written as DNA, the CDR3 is TGTGCCAGCAGTGTAGCCGGGAACGGCAATCAGCCCCAGCATTTT.